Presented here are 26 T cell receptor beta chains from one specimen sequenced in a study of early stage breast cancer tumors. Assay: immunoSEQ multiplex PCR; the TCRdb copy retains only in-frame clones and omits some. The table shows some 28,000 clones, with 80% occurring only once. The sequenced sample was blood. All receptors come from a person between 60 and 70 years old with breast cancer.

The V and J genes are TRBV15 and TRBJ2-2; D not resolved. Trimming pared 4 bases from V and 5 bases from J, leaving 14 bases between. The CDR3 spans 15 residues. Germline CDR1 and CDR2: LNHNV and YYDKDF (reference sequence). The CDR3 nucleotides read TGTGCCACCAGCACGAGATCATCCGGTACCGGGGAGCTGTTTTTT. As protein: CATSTRSSGTGELFF.

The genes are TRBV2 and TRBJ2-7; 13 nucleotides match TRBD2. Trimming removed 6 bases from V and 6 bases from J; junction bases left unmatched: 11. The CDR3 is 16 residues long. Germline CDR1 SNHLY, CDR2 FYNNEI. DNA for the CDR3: TGTGCCAGCAGAATAGGACTAGCGGGAGTCTCGGGCGAGCAGTACTTC. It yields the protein CASRIGLAGVSGEQYF.

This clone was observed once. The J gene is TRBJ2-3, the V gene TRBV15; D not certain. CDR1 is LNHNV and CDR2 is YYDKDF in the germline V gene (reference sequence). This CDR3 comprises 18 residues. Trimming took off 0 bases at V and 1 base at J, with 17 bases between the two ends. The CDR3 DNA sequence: TGTGCCACCAGCAGAGATAGTTCAATCCCCCGAGGCACAGATACGCAGTATTTT. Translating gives CATSRDSSIPRGTDTQYF. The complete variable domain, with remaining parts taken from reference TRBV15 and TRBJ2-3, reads DAMVIQNPRYQVTQFGKPVTLSCSQTLNHNVMYWYQQKSSQAPKLLFHYYDKDFNNEADTPDNFQSRRPNTSFCFLDIRSPGLGDTAMYLCATSRDSSIPRGTDTQYFGPGTRLTVL.

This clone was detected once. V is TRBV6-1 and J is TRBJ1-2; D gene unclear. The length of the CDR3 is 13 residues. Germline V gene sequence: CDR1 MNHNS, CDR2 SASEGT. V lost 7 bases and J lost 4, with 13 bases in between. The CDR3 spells CASTVAVGYGYTF. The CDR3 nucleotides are TGTGCCAGCACGGTTGCGGTAGGCTATGGCTACACCTTC.

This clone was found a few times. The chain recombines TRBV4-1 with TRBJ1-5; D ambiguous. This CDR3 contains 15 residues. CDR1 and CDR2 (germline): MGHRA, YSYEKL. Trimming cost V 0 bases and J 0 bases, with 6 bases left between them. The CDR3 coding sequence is TGCGCCAGCAGCCAAGATCGGGTTAGCAATCAGCCCCAGCATTTT. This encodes CASSQDRVSNQPQHF.

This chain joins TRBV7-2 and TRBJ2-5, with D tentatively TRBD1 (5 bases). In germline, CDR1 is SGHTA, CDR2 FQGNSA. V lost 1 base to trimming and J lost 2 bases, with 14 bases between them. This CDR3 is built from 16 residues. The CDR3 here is CASSLEMGRKQETQYF. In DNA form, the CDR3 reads TGTGCCAGCAGCTTAGAAATGGGGCGGAAACAAGAGACCCAGTACTTC. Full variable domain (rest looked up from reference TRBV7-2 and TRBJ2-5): GAGVSQSPSNKVTEKGKDVELRCDPISGHTALYWYRQSLGQGLEFLIYFQGNSAPDKSGLPSDRFSAERTGGSVSTLTIQRTQQEDSAVYLCASSLEMGRKQETQYFGPGTRLLVL.

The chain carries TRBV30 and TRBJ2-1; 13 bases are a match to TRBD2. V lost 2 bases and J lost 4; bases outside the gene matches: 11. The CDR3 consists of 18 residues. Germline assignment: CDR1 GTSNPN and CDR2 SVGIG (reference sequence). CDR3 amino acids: CAWSRATSGGQVYNEQFF. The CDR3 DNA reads TGTGCCTGGAGTCGAGCGACTAGCGGGGGGCAGGTATACAATGAGCAGTTCTTC. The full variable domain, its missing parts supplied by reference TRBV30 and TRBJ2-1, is SQTIHQWPATLVQPVGSPLSLECTVEGTSNPNLYWYRQAAGRGLQLLFYSVGIGQISSEVPQNLSASRPQDRQFILSSKKLLLSDSGFYLCAWSRATSGGQVYNEQFFGPGTRLTVL.

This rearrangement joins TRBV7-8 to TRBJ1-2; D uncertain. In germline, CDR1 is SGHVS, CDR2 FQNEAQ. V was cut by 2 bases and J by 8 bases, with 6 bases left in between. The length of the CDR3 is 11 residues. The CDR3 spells CASSLTGGYTF. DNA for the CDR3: TGTGCCAGCAGCTTAACGGGGGGCTACACCTTC.

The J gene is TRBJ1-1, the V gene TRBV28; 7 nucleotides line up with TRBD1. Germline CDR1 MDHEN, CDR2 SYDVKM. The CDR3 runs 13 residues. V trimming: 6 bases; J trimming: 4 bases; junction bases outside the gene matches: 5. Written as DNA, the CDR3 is TGTGCCAGCAGCCTGGGACAGCTCACTGAAGCTTTCTTT. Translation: CASSLGQLTEAFF.

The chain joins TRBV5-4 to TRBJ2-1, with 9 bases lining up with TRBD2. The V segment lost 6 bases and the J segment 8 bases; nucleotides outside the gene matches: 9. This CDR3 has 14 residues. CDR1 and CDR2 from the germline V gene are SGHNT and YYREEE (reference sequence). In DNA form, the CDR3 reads TGTGCCAGCAACTCCGGCGGGAGGGCCTATGAGCAGTTCTTC. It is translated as CASNSGGRAYEQFF.

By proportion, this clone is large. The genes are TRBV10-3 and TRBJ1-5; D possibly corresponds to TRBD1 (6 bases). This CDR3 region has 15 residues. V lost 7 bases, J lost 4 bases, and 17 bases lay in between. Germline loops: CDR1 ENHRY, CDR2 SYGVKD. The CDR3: CAIKEGGNGNQPQHF. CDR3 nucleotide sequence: TGTGCCATCAAAGAGGGGGGGAATGGGAATCAGCCCCAGCATTTT.

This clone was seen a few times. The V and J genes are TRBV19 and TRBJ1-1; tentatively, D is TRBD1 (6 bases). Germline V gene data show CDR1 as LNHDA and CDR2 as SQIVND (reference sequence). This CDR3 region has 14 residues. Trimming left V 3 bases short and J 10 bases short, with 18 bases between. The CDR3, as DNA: TGTGCCAGTAGTATTTTTGCAGGGGCCAGAGGAGCTTTCTTT. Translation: CASSIFAGARGAFF.

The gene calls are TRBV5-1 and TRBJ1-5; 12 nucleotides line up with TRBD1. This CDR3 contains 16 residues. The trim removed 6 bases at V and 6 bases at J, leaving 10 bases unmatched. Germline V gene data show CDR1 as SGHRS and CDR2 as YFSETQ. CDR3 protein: CASTFPGQGAGQPQHF. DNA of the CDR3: TGCGCCAGCACCTTTCCGGGACAGGGGGCCGGTCAGCCCCAGCATTTT.

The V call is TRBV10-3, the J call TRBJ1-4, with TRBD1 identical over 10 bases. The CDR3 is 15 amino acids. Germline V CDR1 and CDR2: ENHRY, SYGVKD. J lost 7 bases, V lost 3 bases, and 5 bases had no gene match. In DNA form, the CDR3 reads TGTGCCATCAGTGACCCGACAGGGGGCGGTGAAAAACTGTTTTTT. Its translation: CAISDPTGGGEKLFF.

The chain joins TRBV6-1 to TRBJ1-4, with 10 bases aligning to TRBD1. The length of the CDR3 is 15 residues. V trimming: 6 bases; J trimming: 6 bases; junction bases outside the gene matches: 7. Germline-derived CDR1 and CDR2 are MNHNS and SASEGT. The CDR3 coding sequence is TGTGCCAGCAGCGAAACCGGGACAGGGGATGAAAAACTGTTTTTT. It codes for CASSETGTGDEKLFF.

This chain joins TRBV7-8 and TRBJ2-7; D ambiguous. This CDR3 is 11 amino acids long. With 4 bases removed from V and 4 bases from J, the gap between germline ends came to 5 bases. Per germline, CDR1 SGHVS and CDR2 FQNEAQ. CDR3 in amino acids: CASSYTYEQYF. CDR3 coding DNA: TGTGCCAGCAGCTACACGTACGAGCAGTACTTC.

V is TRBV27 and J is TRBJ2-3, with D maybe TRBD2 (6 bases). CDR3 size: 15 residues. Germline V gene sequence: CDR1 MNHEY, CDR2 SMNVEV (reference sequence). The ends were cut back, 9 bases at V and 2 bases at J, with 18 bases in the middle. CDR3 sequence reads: CASRLVSGFTDTQYF. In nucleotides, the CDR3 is TGTGCCAGTCGCCTAGTTAGCGGATTCACAGATACGCAGTATTTT.

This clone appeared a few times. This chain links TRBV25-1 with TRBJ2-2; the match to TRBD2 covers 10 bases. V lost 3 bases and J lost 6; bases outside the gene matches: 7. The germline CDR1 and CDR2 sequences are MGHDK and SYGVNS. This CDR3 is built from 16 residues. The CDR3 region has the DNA TGTGCCAGCAGTGACTTTCCGGGACTAGCGCCCGGGGAGCTGTTTTTT. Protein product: CASSDFPGLAPGELFF. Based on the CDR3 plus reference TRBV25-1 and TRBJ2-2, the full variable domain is EADIYQTPRYLVIGTGKKITLECSQTMGHDKMYWYQQDPGMELHLIHYSYGVNSTEKGDLSSESTVSRIRTEHFPLTLESARPSHTSQYLCASSDFPGLAPGELFFGEGSRLTVL.

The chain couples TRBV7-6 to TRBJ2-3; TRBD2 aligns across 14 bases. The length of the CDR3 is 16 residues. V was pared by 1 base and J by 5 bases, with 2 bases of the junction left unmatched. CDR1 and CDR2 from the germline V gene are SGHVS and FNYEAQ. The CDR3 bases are TGTGCCAGCAGCTTAGGACTAGCGGGAGGGATAGATACGCAGTATTTT. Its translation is CASSLGLAGGIDTQYF.

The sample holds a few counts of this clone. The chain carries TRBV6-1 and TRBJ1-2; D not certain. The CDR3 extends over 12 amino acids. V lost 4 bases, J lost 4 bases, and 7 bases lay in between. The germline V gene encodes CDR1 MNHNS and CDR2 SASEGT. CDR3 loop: CASSGGAYGYTF. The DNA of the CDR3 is TGTGCCAGCAGTGGAGGAGCCTATGGCTACACCTTC.

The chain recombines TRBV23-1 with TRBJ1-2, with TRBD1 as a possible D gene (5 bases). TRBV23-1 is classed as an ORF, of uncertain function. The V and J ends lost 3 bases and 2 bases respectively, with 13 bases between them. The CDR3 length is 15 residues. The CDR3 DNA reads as TGCGCCAGCAGTCAGTCCCCGACAGCCAACTATGGCTACACCTTC. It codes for CASSQSPTANYGYTF.

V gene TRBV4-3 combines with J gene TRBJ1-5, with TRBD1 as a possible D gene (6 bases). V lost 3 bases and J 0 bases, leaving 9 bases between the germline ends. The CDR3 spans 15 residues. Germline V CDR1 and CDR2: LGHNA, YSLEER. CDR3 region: CASSQQQGSNQPQHF. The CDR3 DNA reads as TGCGCCAGCAGCCAGCAACAGGGTAGCAATCAGCCCCAGCATTTT.

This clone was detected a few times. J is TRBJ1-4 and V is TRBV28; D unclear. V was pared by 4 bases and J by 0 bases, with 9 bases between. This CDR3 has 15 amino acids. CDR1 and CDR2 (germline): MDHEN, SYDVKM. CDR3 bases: TGTGCCAGCAGTTCCGGCGGTTCAACTAATGAAAAACTGTTTTTT. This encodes CASSSGGSTNEKLFF.

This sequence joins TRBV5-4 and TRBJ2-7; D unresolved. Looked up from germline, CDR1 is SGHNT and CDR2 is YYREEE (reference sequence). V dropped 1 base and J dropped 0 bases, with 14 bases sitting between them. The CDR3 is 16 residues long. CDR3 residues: CASSLNGRWSSYEQYF. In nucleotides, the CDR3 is TGTGCCAGCAGCTTGAATGGCCGCTGGAGCTCCTACGAGCAGTACTTC. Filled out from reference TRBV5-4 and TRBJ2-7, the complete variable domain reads ETGVTQSPTHLIKTRGQQVTLRCSSQSGHNTVSWYQQALGQGPQFIFQYYREEENGRGNFPPRFSGLQFPNYSSELNVNALELDDSALYLCASSLNGRWSSYEQYFGPGTRLTVT.

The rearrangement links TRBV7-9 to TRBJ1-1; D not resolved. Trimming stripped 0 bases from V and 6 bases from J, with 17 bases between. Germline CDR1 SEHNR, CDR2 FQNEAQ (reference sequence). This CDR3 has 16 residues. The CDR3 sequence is CASSLAAVAVRSEAFF. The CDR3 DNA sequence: TGTGCCAGCAGCTTAGCTGCAGTGGCAGTGAGGTCTGAAGCTTTCTTT.

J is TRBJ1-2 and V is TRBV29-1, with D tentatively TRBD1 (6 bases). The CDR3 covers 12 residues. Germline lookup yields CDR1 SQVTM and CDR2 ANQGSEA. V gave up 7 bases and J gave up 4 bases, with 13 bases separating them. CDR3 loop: CSALRGGYGYTF. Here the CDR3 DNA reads TGCAGCGCCTTGCGAGGGGGCTATGGCTACACCTTC. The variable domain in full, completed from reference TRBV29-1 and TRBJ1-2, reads SAVISQKPSRDICQRGTSLTIQCQVDSQVTMMFWYRQQPGQSLTLIATANQGSEATYESGFVIDKFPISRPNLTFSTLTVSNMSPEDSSIYLCSALRGGYGYTFGSGTRLTVV.